This T cell receptor beta chain was identified in a study of T cells expressing NK-cell markers. The V gene's germline CDR1 is LNHDA and CDR2 SQIVND (reference sequence). The CDR3 consists of 14 residues. Remarks on this clonotype: Its antigen is unknown.

For each CDR3 protein, TCRdb gives one entry from its re-call of the 5' RACE reads, without DNA. The sample table sets out roughly 23,000 distinct CDR3 sequences. General study results and limits: In several donors, dominant clonotypes made up about 25-60.1% of CD3+CD56-NKG2C+ cells.

The TCR comes from a man aged 18 to 69 in good health. Sequenced: blood T cells: a sorted CD56 or NKG2C T cell subset, CD4+ or CD8+ T cells, or bulk PBMC T cells (not recorded which). The V gene is TRBV19, the J gene TRBJ2-5; TCRdb lists TRBD1, though no DNA is available to test this call. The CDR3: CASSSTEIQETQYF.